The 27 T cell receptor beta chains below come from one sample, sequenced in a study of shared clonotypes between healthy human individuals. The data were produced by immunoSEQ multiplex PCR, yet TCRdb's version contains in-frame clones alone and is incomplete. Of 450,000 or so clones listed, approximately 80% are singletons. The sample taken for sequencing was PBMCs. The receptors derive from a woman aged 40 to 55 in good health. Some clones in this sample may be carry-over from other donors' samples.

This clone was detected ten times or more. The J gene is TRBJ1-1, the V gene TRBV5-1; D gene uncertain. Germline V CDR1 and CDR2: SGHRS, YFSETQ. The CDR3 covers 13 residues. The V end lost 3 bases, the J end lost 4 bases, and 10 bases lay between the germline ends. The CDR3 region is CASSSTSGTEAFF. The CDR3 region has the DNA TGCGCCAGCAGCTCCACCTCGGGCACTGAAGCTTTCTTT. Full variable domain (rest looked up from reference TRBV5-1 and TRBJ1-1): KAGVTQTPRYLIKTRGQQVTLSCSPISGHRSVSWYQQTPGQGLQFLFEYFSETQRNKGNFPGRFSGRQFSNSRSEMNVSTLELGDSALYLCASSSTSGTEAFFGQGTRLTVV.

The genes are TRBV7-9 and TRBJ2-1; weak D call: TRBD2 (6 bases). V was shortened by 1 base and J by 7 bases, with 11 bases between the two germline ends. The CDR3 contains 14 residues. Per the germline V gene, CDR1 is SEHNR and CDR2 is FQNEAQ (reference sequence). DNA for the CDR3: TGTGCCAGCAGCTTAGACGGGAGAACGAATGAGCAGTTCTTC. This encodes CASSLDGRTNEQFF.

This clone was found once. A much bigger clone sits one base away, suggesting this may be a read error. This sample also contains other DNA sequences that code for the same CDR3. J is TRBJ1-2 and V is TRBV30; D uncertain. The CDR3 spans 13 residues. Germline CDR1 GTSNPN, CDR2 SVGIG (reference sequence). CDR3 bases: TGCGCCTGGACCAAGGGTGGCGACTATGGCTACACCTTC. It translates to CAWTKGGDYGYTF.

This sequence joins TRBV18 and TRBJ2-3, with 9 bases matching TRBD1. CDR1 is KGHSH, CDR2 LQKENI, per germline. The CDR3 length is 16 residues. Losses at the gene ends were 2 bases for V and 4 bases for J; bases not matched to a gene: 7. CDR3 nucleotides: TGTGCCAGCTCACCAATGACACAGGGGGCGGCAGATACGCAGTATTTT. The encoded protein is CASSPMTQGAADTQYF.

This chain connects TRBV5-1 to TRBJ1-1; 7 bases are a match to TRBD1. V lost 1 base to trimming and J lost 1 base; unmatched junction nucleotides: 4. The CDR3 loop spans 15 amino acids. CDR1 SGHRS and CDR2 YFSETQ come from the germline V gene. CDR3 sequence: CASSLSGQRNTEAFF. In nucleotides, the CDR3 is TGCGCCAGCAGCTTGTCGGGACAGAGGAACACTGAAGCTTTCTTT. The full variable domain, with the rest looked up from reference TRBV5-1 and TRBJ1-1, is KAGVTQTPRYLIKTRGQQVTLSCSPISGHRSVSWYQQTPGQGLQFLFEYFSETQRNKGNFPGRFSGRQFSNSRSEMNVSTLELGDSALYLCASSLSGQRNTEAFFGQGTRLTVV.

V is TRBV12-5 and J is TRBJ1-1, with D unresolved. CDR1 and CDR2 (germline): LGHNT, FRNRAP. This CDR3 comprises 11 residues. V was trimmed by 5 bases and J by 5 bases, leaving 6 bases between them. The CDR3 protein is CASGVGTEAFF. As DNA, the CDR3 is TGTGCTAGTGGTGTGGGGACTGAAGCTTTCTTT.

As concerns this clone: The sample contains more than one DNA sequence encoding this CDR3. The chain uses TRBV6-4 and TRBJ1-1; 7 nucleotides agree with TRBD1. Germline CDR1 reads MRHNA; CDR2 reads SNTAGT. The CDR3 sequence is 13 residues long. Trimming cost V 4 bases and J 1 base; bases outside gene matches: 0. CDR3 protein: CASSAGGNTEAFF. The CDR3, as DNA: TGTGCCAGCAGTGCAGGGGGGAACACTGAAGCTTTCTTT.

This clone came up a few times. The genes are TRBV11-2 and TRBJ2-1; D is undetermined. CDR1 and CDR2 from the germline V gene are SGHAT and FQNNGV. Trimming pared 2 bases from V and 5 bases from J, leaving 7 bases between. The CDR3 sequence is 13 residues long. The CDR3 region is CASSLRLHNEQFF. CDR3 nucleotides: TGTGCCAGCAGCTTAAGGCTACACAATGAGCAGTTCTTC. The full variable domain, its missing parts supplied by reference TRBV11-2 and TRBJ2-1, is EAGVAQSPRYKIIEKRQSVAFWCNPISGHATLYWYQQILGQGPKLLIQFQNNGVVDDSQLPKDRFSAERLKGVDSTLKIQPAKLEDSAVYLCASSLRLHNEQFFGPGTRLTVL.

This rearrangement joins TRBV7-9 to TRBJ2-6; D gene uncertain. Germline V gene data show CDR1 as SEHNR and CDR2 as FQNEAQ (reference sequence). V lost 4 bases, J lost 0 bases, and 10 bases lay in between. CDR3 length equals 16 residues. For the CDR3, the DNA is TGTGCCAGCAGCTCACCGGCTGGCTCTGGGGCCAACGTCCTGACTTTC. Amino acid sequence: CASSSPAGSGANVLTF.

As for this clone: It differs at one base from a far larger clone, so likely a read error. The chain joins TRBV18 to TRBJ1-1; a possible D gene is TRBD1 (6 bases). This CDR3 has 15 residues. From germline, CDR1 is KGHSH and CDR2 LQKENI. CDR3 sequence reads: CASSPWTAMNTGAFF. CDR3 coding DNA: TGTGCCAGCTCACCCTGGACAGCCATGAACACTGGAGCTTTCTTT.

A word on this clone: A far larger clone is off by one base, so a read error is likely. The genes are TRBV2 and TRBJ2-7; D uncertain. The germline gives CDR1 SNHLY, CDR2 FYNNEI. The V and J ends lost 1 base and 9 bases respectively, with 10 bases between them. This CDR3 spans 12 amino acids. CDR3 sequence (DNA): TGTGCCAGCAGTGAAGGGGCTATGTCGCAGTACTTC. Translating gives CASSEGAMSQYF.

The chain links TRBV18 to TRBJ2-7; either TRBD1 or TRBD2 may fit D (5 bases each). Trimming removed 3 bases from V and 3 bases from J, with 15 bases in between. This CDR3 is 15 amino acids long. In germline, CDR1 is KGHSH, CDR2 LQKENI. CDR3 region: CASSPVRGPNYEQYF. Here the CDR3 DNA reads TGTGCCAGCTCACCGGTACGGGGACCCAACTACGAGCAGTACTTC.

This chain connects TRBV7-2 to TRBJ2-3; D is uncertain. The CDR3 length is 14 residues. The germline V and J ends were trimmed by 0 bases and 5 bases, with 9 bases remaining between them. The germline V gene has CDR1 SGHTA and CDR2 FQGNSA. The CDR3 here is CASSLAASIDTQYF. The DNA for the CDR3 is TGTGCCAGCAGCTTAGCCGCCTCGATAGATACGCAGTATTTT.

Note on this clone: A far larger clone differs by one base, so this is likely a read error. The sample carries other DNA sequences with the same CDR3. The CDR3 region is CASSLTRSNQPQHF. The CDR3 DNA reads TGCGCCAGCAGCCTGACAAGAAGCAATCAGCCCCAGCATTTT. The gene calls are TRBV6-1 and TRBJ1-5, with D hard to call. Per germline, CDR1 MNHNS and CDR2 SASEGT. CDR3 length: 14 residues.

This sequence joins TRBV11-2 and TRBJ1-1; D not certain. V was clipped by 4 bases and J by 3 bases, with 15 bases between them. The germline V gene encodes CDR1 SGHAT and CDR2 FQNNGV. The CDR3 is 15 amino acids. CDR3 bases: TGTGCCAGCAGCTGGGGTGGGAGCGGACACACTGAAGCTTTCTTT. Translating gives CASSWGGSGHTEAFF.

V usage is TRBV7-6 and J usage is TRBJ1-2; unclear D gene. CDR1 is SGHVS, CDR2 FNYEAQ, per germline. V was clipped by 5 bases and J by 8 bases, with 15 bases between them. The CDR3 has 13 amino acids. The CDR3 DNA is TGTGCCAGCAGCCCAATCGGCCTCCGGGGCTACACCTTC. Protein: CASSPIGLRGYTF.

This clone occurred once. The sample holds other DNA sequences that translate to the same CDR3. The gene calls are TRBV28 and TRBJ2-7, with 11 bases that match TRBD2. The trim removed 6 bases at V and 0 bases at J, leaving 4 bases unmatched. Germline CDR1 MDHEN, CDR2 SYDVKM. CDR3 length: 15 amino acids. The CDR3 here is CASRPGLAGSYEQYF. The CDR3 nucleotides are TGTGCCAGCAGACCCGGACTAGCGGGCTCCTACGAGCAGTACTTC. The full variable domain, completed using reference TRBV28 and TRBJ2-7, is DVKVTQSSRYLVKRTGEKVFLECVQDMDHENMFWYRQDPGLGLRLIYFSYDVKMKEKGDIPEGYSVSREKKERFSLILESASTNQTSMYLCASRPGLAGSYEQYFGPGTRLTVT.

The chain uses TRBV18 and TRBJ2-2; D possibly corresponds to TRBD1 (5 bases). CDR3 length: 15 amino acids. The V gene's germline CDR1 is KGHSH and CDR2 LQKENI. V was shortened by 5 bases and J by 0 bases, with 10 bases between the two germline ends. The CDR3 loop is CASSFSDTNTGELFF. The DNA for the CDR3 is TGTGCCAGCTCATTCTCGGACACGAACACCGGGGAGCTGTTTTTT.

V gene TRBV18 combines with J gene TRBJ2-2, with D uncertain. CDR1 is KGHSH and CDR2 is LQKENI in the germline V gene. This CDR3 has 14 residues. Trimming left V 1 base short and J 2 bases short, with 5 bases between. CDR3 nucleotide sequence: TGTGCCAGCTCACCACGCCCAAACACCGGGGAGCTGTTTTTT. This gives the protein CASSPRPNTGELFF.

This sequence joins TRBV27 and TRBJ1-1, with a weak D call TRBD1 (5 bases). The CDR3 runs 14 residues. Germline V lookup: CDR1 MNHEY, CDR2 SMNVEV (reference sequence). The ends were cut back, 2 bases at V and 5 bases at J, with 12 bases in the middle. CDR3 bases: TGTGCCAGCAGTTTAGCGGGGGACCCGACTGAAGCTTTCTTT. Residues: CASSLAGDPTEAFF.

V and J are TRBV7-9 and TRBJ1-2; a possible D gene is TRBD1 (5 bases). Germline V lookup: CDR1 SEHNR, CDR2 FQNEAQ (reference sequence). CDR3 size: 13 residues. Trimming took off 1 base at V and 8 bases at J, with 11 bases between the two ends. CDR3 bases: TGTGCCAGCAGCTTAGACAGGCTTTCCGGCTACACCTTC. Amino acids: CASSLDRLSGYTF.

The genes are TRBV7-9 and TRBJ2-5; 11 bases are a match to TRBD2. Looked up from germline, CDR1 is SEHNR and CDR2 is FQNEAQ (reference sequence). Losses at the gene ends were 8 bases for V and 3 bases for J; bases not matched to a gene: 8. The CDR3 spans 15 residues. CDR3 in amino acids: CASQEGSGREETQYF. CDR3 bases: TGTGCCAGCCAGGAGGGTAGCGGGAGGGAAGAGACCCAGTACTTC.

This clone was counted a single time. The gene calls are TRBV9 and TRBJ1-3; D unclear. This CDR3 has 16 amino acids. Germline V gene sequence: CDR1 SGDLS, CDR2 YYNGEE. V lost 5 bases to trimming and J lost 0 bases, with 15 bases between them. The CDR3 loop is CASSPLLGDSGNTIYF. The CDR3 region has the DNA TGTGCCAGCAGTCCCCTCCTCGGGGACTCTGGAAACACCATATATTTT.

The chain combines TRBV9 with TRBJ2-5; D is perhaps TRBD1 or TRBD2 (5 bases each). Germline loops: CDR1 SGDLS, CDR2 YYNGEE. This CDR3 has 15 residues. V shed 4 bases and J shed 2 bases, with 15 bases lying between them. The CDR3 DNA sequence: TGTGCCAGCAGCCCGAACGAGGGGTGGCAAGAGACCCAGTACTTC. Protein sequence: CASSPNEGWQETQYF.

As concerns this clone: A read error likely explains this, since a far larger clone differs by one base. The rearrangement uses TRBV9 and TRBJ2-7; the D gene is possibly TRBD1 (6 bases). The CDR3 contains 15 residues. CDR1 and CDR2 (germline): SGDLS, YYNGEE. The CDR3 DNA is TGTGCCGGCAGCGTAGCGACAGGCCATTCCTACGAGCAGTACTTC. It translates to CAGSVATGHSYEQYF.

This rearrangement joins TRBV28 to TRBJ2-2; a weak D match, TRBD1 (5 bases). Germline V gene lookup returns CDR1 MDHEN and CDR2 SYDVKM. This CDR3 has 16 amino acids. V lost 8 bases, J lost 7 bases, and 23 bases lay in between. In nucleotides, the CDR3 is TGTGCCAGCCGTTCCCGCCGTGTGGCAGGGAACGGGGAGCTGTTTTTT. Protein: CASRSRRVAGNGELFF. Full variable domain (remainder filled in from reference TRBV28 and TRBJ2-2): DVKVTQSSRYLVKRTGEKVFLECVQDMDHENMFWYRQDPGLGLRLIYFSYDVKMKEKGDIPEGYSVSREKKERFSLILESASTNQTSMYLCASRSRRVAGNGELFFGEGSRLTVL.

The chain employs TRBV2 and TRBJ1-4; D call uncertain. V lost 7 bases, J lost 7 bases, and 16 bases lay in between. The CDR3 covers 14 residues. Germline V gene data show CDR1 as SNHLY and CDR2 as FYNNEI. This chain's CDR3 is CASTLIQDGEKLFF. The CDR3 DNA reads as TGTGCCAGCACCCTAATCCAGGACGGTGAAAAACTGTTTTTT.